This record concerns one T cell receptor (beta chain) sequence. The target of this receptor is not known. One base away there is no much larger clone; base qualities are not given. TCRbeta CDR3 regions were amplified from genomic DNA by means of the immunoSEQ Assay, a bias-controlled multiplex PCR. The published analysis was carried out like this. The number of nucleated cells in each sample was estimated from the amplification of reference gene primers within the assay. To quantify the absolute abundance of each unique TCRbeta CDR3 rearrangement, sequence reads were collapsed and filtered. Productive Simpson clonality was computed per sample as the square root of Simpson's diversity index over productive rearrangements. This immuneACCESS table, as held by TCRdb, lists in-frame sequences with V and J called but not all clones. Of the missing ones, under half trace to an unresolved V gene in checked studies; the others have no known cause. For V, J and clone size, that table is used; D and trimming come from the DNA. The sample yields 110,000 or so clones; about 88% were counted once. Together, the top ten hold about 3.6% of the sample.

Including cysteine and phenylalanine, the CDR3 has 16 amino acids. Solely the CDR3 DNA is kept, with 48 bases framed from the first base. For CDR1 and CDR2, the germline V gene lists LGHNA and YNFKEQ. A distance of 14 bases separates the germline ends of V and J, which lose 5 bases and 0 bases respectively. The data stem from a study of blood T cell repertoires in COVID-19 (dated by TCRdb to the early 2020s). As for the study more broadly: Collaborator samples came from the United States, Italy and Spain and covered acute and convalescent phases of COVID-19. Where available, HLA class I and class II types were taken from metadata supplied by the sample provider and were not determined by assay-based typing. The repertoires were released in a freely available public database intended as a resource for research on the immune response to SARS-CoV-2. The material from the prospective study consisted of cDNA or gDNA derived from T cells, B-cell-depleted T cells, or PBMCs. Subjects who had been exposed to COVID-19, were actively infected with it, or had recovered from it provided the deeply sampled blood TCRbeta repertoires that made up the dataset. Samples came from the ongoing ImmuneRACE study (first 160 participants) plus 1,254 subjects from 6 global collaborators. The sample metadata nearly always contained a de-identified subject ID, COVID-19 status, age in years and sex.

Each collaborating institution followed its own protocols to collect whole blood in K2EDTA tubes. For TCRbeta analysis, collaborators shipped samples as frozen whole blood, isolated PBMCs, or DNA extracted from either of those sample types. The research as a whole found: The amount of clinical and demographic metadata varied by source and participant and was provided uncurated.

The receptor was isolated from a man aged 40-55 years with acute or convalescent COVID-19. The chain couples TRBV4-2 to TRBJ2-1; the D region possibly corresponds to TRBD2 (6 bases align). Sequencing was performed on peripheral blood. The nucleotide sequence is TGTGCCAGCAGCGAGGAGTTCGGGGGCTCCTACAATGAGCAGTTCTTC. It translates to CASSEEFGGSYNEQFF.